What follows is one T cell receptor beta chain and its context. This entry belongs to a study of blood T cell repertoires in COVID-19. Across the study: Samples of COVID-19 (acute and convalescent) were obtained from the United States, Italy and Spain.

Sequenced by immunoSEQ multiplex PCR; TCRdb stores in-frame clones only, minus some. Of 160,000 or so clones in the sample, 65% to 85% were seen once. The germline V gene has CDR1 SGHRS and CDR2 YFSETQ. The CDR3 sequence is 14 residues long. V trimming: 4 bases; J trimming: 5 bases; junction bases outside the gene matches: 8. The sequenced sample consisted of PBMCs or T cells enriched from blood (not recorded which). The sequence came from a woman in her forties with acute COVID-19. This chain joins TRBV5-1 and TRBJ2-5; 7 bases agree with TRBD1. The CDR3 DNA reads TGCGCCAGCAGCGCCGGGACAGTCCGGGAGACCCAGTACTTC. Translation: CASSAGTVRETQYF.